Listed below are T cell receptor beta chains from one sample, sequenced in a study of identifying expanded T cells in peripheral blood. The repertoire was sequenced with immunoSEQ multiplex PCR; TCRdb's copy has only in-frame clones and lacks some. The table has around 85,000 clones, 75% to 90% seen once. Sequencing input: blood. These receptors all stem from a person aged 18-69 years in good health. CDR3s include the opening cysteine and the closing phenylalanine or tryptophan. A D gene is named only where the DNA matches it firmly. Clone size is stated in some rows and not others, as once, few, many or a class when expanded.

j_call clone_size v_call d_call cdr3_aa cdr3_nt
TRBJ1-5 few TRBV27 TRBD1 CASRTGPYSNQPQHF TGTGCCAGCAGGACAGGGCCTTATAGCAATCAGCCCCAGCATTTT
TRBJ2-1 NA TRBV4-3 TRBD2 CASSQDIRGGDLGNEQFF TGCGCCAGCAGCCAAGATATACGCGGGGGAGACCTGGGGAATGAGCAGTTCTTC
TRBJ2-1 NA TRBV7-2 NA CASSSQRGEQFF TGTGCCAGCAGCTCCCAGCGCGGCGAGCAGTTCTTC
TRBJ1-5 NA TRBV7-9 TRBD1 CASSLGGQGGNQPQHF TGTGCCAGCAGCTTAGGCGGACAGGGCGGGAATCAGCCCCAGCATTTT
TRBJ2-7 NA TRBV4-2 TRBD2 CASSQEKRGAYEQYF TGTGCCAGCAGCCAAGAGAAACGGGGGGCCTACGAGCAGTACTTC
TRBJ2-3 NA TRBV29-1 TRBD1 CSVEDGQGGDTQYF TGCAGCGTTGAAGACGGACAGGGTGGAGATACGCAGTATTTT
TRBJ1-2 NA TRBV27 NA CASSLRSGTRYGYTF TGTGCCAGCAGTTTAAGATCAGGGACCCGCTATGGCTACACCTTC
TRBJ2-2 NA TRBV15 TRBD1 CATSSRPGTENTGELFF TGTGCCACCAGCAGTCGCCCCGGGACAGAGAACACCGGGGAGCTGTTTTTT
TRBJ2-3 NA TRBV30 NA CAWSVPSGLTDTQYF TGTGCCTGGAGTGTTCCCTCGGGCCTCACAGATACGCAGTATTTT
TRBJ2-3 NA TRBV7-2 NA CASTPRRGGANTDTQYF TGTGCCAGCACCCCGAGGAGGGGGGGGGCAAATACAGATACGCAGTATTTT
TRBJ2-7 NA TRBV7-2 NA CASTDQPGGGEQYF TGTGCCAGCACCGACCAACCAGGGGGGGGCGAGCAGTACTTC
TRBJ2-1 NA TRBV11-2 NA CASGPVGSDEQFF TGTGCCAGTGGACCCGTAGGATCTGATGAGCAGTTCTTC
TRBJ1-1 NA TRBV7-2 TRBD1 CASSLRQGLSAEAFF TGTGCCAGCAGCTTACGACAGGGCTTGTCCGCTGAAGCTTTCTTT
TRBJ2-7 NA TRBV28 TRBD1 CASRTGTGVYEQYF TGTGCCAGCAGAACCGGGACAGGGGTTTACGAGCAGTACTTC
TRBJ2-3 NA TRBV6-6 NA CASLSTSGAQYF TGTGCCAGCCTCTCGACGTCCGGTGCGCAGTATTTT
TRBJ2-5 few TRBV29-1 NA CSVESDRETQYF TGCAGCGTTGAATCGGACAGAGAGACCCAGTACTTC
TRBJ1-3 NA TRBV11-2 TRBD1 CASSFSGTGGGNTIYF TGTGCCAGCAGCTTCTCCGGGACAGGGGGTGGAAACACCATATATTTT
TRBJ2-7 NA TRBV18 TRBD1 CASSPGQGTDEQYF TGTGCCAGCTCCCCGGGACAGGGTACCGACGAGCAGTACTTC
TRBJ1-2 NA TRBV21-1 NA CAPSGFYGYTF TGTGCTCCGTCAGGATTCTATGGCTACACCTTC
TRBJ1-2 NA TRBV18 TRBD1 CASSAGQIYGYTF TGTGCCAGCTCAGCGGGACAGATTTATGGCTACACCTTC
TRBJ2-1 NA TRBV7-9 TRBD1 CASSLAWDRNYNEQFF TGTGCCAGCAGCTTAGCGTGGGACAGGAATTACAATGAGCAGTTCTTC
TRBJ2-3 NA TRBV10-1 TRBD1 CASSDPGQGTDTQYF TGCGCCAGCAGTGATCCGGGACAGGGCACAGATACGCAGTATTTT
TRBJ2-7 once TRBV18 TRBD1 CASSPGQGSYEQYF TGTGCCAGCTCACCGGGACAGGGATCCTACGAGCAGTACTTC